Below, 23 T cell receptor beta chains from the same sample are listed, as sequenced in a study of monozygotic twins with inflammatory bowel disease. Reanalyzing the 5' RACE reads, TCRdb keeps one entry per CDR3 protein, without DNA. The table lists under 150,000 distinct CDR3 sequences. The material sequenced was blood. The receptors here all came from a human donor with ulcerative colitis or Crohn's disease, or a healthy co-twin of an affected twin (not recorded which).

V is TRBV20-1 and J is TRBJ1-1. The CDR3 extends over 14 amino acids. CDR1 DFQATT and CDR2 SNEGSKA come from the germline V gene (reference sequence). The CDR3 spells CSAHRVSTNTEAFF.

The J gene is TRBJ2-7, the V gene TRBV11-2; TCRdb's D gene call, TRBD2, goes unchecked for lack of DNA. The CDR3 is 18 residues long. The germline CDR1 and CDR2 sequences are SGHAT and FQNNGV. Here the CDR3 reads CASSLGLAGAGLSYEQYF.

V usage is TRBV2 and J usage is TRBJ1-1. Germline V gives CDR1 SNHLY, CDR2 FYNNEI. The CDR3 length is 14 residues. This CDR3 is CASSVVRKNTEAFF. Full variable domain (rest looked up from reference TRBV2 and TRBJ1-1): EPEVTQTPSHQVTQMGQEVILRCVPISNHLYFYWYRQILGQKVEFLVSFYNNEISEKSEIFDDQFSVERPDGSNFTLKIRSTKLEDSAMYFCASSVVRKNTEAFFGQGTRLTVV.

V is TRBV5-1 and J is TRBJ2-7; with no DNA, the TCRdb D assignment of TRBD2 cannot be verified. This CDR3 has 17 amino acids. Germline V gene data show CDR1 as SGHRS and CDR2 as YFSETQ. CDR3 in amino acids: CASSFRNLAGDIYEQYF.

This chain connects TRBV6-2 or TRBV6-3 to TRBJ2-2; TCRdb indicates TRBD1, and absent DNA this call remains unverified. The CDR3 sequence is 14 residues long. The germline V gene encodes CDR1 MNHEY and CDR2 SVGEGT. CDR3 in amino acids: CASNQQGNTGELFF.

The chain has TRBV20-1 and TRBJ2-7; TCRdb designates TRBD1, a call that cannot be tested without DNA. The CDR3 loop spans 12 amino acids. Germline V gene data show CDR1 as DFQATT and CDR2 as SNEGSKA (reference sequence). The CDR3 reads CSASDRDGEQYF.

The CDR3 spells CSASRGGRSYNEQFF. The rearrangement links TRBV20-1 to TRBJ2-1; TCRdb designates TRBD1, a call that cannot be tested without DNA. In germline, CDR1 is DFQATT, CDR2 SNEGSKA (reference sequence). This CDR3 is 15 amino acids long.

The chain couples TRBV7-9 to TRBJ2-7; TCRdb's D call of TRBD1 is untestable without DNA. The V gene's germline CDR1 is SEHNR and CDR2 FQNEAQ (reference sequence). This CDR3 is built from 13 residues. This chain's CDR3 is CASSLDRQYEQYF.

The rearrangement joins TRBV5-5 to TRBJ2-7; TCRdb selects TRBD1, and the lack of DNA leaves this call unchecked. The CDR3 consists of 16 residues. Germline loops: CDR1 SGHKS, CDR2 YYEKEE (reference sequence). CDR3 amino acids: CASSLGAGTGVYEQYF.

The V gene is TRBV19, the J gene TRBJ2-7; no DNA is available, so the TRBD2 call from TCRdb remains unchecked. There are 14 residues in the CDR3. Germline V gives CDR1 LNHDA, CDR2 SQIVND (reference sequence). CDR3 loop: CASTPRSGPYEQYF.

The chain uses TRBV7-9 and TRBJ1-2; the TCRdb call, TRBD1, lacks DNA for checking. The CDR3 has 16 amino acids. CDR1 and CDR2 from the germline V gene are SEHNR and FQNEAQ (reference sequence). CDR3 sequence: CASSFVPRGRDYGYTF. Looking up the rest from reference TRBV7-9 and TRBJ1-2 gives the full variable domain: DTGVSQNPRHKITKRGQNVTFRCDPISEHNRLYWYRQTLGQGPEFLTYFQNEAQLEKSRLLSDRFSAERPKGSFSTLEIQRTEQGDSAMYLCASSFVPRGRDYGYTFGSGTRLTVV.

This chain links TRBV18 with TRBJ2-1. Germline V gives CDR1 KGHSH, CDR2 LQKENI. The CDR3 has 16 amino acids. The CDR3 region is CASSPPGLSSYNEQFF.

The chain carries TRBV12-3 or TRBV12-4 and TRBJ2-3; with no DNA, the TCRdb D assignment of TRBD2 cannot be verified. The CDR3 sequence is 16 residues long. The CDR3 spells CASRIPLAGDEYTQYF.

This chain connects TRBV19 to TRBJ1-6; TCRdb gives TRBD1 as the D gene, but with no DNA this cannot be confirmed. This CDR3 is built from 15 residues. The germline V gene encodes CDR1 LNHDA and CDR2 SQIVND (reference sequence). CDR3: CASSIEGTVHSPLHF.

The chain employs TRBV20-1 and TRBJ1-2; TCRdb proposes TRBD1, but this gene call is untestable without DNA. The V gene's germline CDR1 is DFQATT and CDR2 SNEGSKA (reference sequence). CDR3 length equals 14 residues. This chain's CDR3 is CSARDGTNFYGYTF.

The V and J genes are TRBV7-8 and TRBJ1-1. Germline V lookup: CDR1 SGHVS, CDR2 FQNEAQ. This CDR3 region has 12 residues. The CDR3 here is CASSLGGLEAFF. The complete variable domain, with remaining parts taken from reference TRBV7-8 and TRBJ1-1, reads GAGVSQSPRYKVAKRGQDVALRCDPISGHVSLFWYQQALGQGPEFLTYFQNEAQLDKSGLPSDRFFAERPEGSVSTLKIQRTQQEDSAVYLCASSLGGLEAFFGQGTRLTVV.

The rearrangement links TRBV29-1 to TRBJ1-5. This CDR3 region has 13 residues. The germline CDR1 and CDR2 sequences are SQVTM and ANQGSEA. The CDR3 loop reads CSVAAYSNQPQHF.

The V gene is TRBV15, the J gene TRBJ1-5. Per germline, CDR1 LNHNV and CDR2 YYDKDF (reference sequence). CDR3 length: 18 amino acids. CDR3 region: CATSRDKVRQVTVQPQHF. The complete variable domain, with remaining parts taken from reference TRBV15 and TRBJ1-5, reads DAMVIQNPRYQVTQFGKPVTLSCSQTLNHNVMYWYQQKSSQAPKLLFHYYDKDFNNEADTPDNFQSRRPNTSFCFLDIRSPGLGDTAMYLCATSRDKVRQVTVQPQHFGDGTRLSIL.

This CDR3 is CASSLDGQGYQPQHF. The chain is built from TRBV7-2 and TRBJ1-5. The CDR3 runs 15 residues. Per the germline V gene, CDR1 is SGHTA and CDR2 is FQGNSA.

The V and J genes are TRBV5-4 and TRBJ2-3. Germline CDR1 SGHNT, CDR2 YYREEE (reference sequence). This CDR3 is built from 14 residues. CDR3: CASSLDRGIDTQYF.

CDR3 amino acids: CASSYGNLPTYEQYF. This chain links TRBV14 with TRBJ2-7; as DNA is missing, the TRBD2 call by TCRdb cannot be tested. Germline V lookup: CDR1 SGHDN, CDR2 FVKESK. This CDR3 contains 15 residues.

The chain employs TRBV7-2 and TRBJ2-1. Germline V gene data show CDR1 as SGHTA and CDR2 as FQGNSA. The CDR3 loop spans 14 amino acids. The CDR3 is CASSPPTFNNEQFF.

The chain uses TRBV12-3 or TRBV12-4 and TRBJ2-3; TCRdb picks TRBD2, but there is no DNA to check that call. The CDR3 consists of 17 residues. Here the CDR3 reads CASSSPSGEEHTDTQYF.